This T cell receptor (beta chain) was sequenced for a study of T-cell memory formation after mild COVID-19. After 5'RACE with constant-segment primers, TCR alpha and TCR beta cDNA libraries carrying sample barcodes and UMIs were obtained. Via MiXCR, TCRdb re-called the 5' RACE reads, giving one row per CDR3 protein. The data hold 550,000 to 600,000 distinct CDR3 sequences, with roughly 22% observed a single time. On this clonotype itself: The antigen is not known.

Germline V CDR1 and CDR2: SGDLS, YYNGEE. V dropped 0 bases and J dropped 5 bases, with 17 bases sitting between them. The CDR3 extends over 16 amino acids. General study findings and limits: Clones contracting across day 15 to 85 had a balanced CD4/CD8 profile; later expanding clones leaned CD4+. Chiefly within CM and EM were the contracting CD4+ clones; CD8+ ones were within EMRA.

This chain joins TRBV9 and TRBJ2-5; maybe TRBD2 (5 bases). This TCR came from an adult woman who had mild COVID-19 (a few samples of this study predate the infection). Cell type and time point are not known. The source material was PBMCs or a T cell subset sorted from them (not recorded which). The CDR3 reads CASSVGRVASSETQYF. DNA of the CDR3: TGTGCCAGCAGCGTAGGGCGGGTAGCCTCGTCTGAGACCCAGTACTTC.